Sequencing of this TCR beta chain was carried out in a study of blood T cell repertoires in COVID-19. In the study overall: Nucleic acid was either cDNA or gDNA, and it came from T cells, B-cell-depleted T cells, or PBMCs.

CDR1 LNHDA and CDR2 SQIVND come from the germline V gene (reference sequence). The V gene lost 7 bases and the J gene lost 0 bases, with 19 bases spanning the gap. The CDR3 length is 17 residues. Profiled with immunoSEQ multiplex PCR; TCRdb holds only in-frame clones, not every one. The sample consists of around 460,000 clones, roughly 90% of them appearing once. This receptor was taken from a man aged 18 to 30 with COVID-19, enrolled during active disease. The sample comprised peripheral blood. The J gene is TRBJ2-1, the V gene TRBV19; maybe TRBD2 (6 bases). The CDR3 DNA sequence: TGTGCCAGTACTAGGGGAGGACCCCGTGGCTCCTACAATGAGCAGTTCTTC. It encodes CASTRGGPRGSYNEQFF.